Below, 22 T cell receptor beta chains from the same sample are listed, as sequenced in a study of T cell clonotyping in hematopoietic cell transplantation. This sample's time point: recipient sample about 28 days before transplant, after cytoreduction. The method was immunoSEQ multiplex PCR; TCRdb's version includes in-frame clones alone and lacks a portion of them. The sample includes about 69,000 clones, approximately 95% of them seen just once. The specimen comprised peripheral blood mononuclear cells, sampled before stem cell transplant. These receptors were obtained from a woman between 50 and 59 years old with acute myeloid leukemia. Some clones in this sample may be carry-over from other donors' samples.

The rearrangement joins TRBV28 to TRBJ2-7, with D perhaps TRBD2 (7 bases). The CDR3 sequence is 15 residues long. In germline, CDR1 is MDHEN, CDR2 SYDVKM. The V end lost 5 bases, the J end lost 1 base, and 15 bases lay between the germline ends. In DNA, the CDR3 is TGTGCCAGCAGTGGCCCGGGGGGCCTGTCCTACGAGCAGTACTTC. Translated: CASSGPGGLSYEQYF.

J is TRBJ2-7 and V is TRBV12-2. TRBV12-2 is given as a pseudogene. The CDR3 runs 17 residues. CDR3: CASRLPWTWPSVYEQYF. The DNA for the CDR3 is TGTGCAAGTCGCTTACCCTGGACGTGGCCCTCGGTCTACGAGCAGTACTTC.

The gene calls are TRBV6-1 and TRBJ1-1; D is perhaps TRBD1 (5 bases). V gave up 7 bases and J gave up 6 bases, with 21 bases separating them. This CDR3 comprises 15 residues. CDR1 MNHNS and CDR2 SASEGT come from the germline V gene. CDR3 residues: CASTTTTAWSAEAFF. CDR3 in DNA: TGTGCCAGCACTACTACGACAGCCTGGAGCGCTGAAGCTTTCTTT.

The gene calls are TRBV6-6 and TRBJ2-7; 8 nucleotides line up with TRBD2. V shed 8 bases, J shed 0 bases, and the junction held 9 bases outside the gene matches. CDR3 length equals 15 residues. The germline CDR1 and CDR2 sequences are MNHNY and SVGAGI (reference sequence). The CDR3 coding sequence is TGTGCCAGCGGGAGTTCCGGGACTAGCTCCTACGAGCAGTACTTC. The encoded protein is CASGSSGTSSYEQYF.

This clone appeared a single time. The V call is TRBV28, the J call TRBJ2-1; 7 bases are a match to TRBD2. The CDR3 contains 15 residues. Germline V lookup: CDR1 MDHEN, CDR2 SYDVKM. Trimming removed 7 bases from V and 0 bases from J; junction bases left unmatched: 6. CDR3 nucleotides: TGTGCCAGCAAAGGCGGGACTACCTCCTACAATGAGCAGTTCTTC. Protein product: CASKGGTTSYNEQFF.

The chain carries TRBV5-1 and TRBJ1-1; D call uncertain. The CDR3 runs 15 residues. Trimming cost V 4 bases and J 3 bases, with 16 bases left between them. Germline values: CDR1 SGHRS, CDR2 YFSETQ. CDR3 loop: CASSPGWARYTEAFF. Written as DNA, the CDR3 is TGCGCCAGCAGCCCGGGTTGGGCCAGGTACACTGAAGCTTTCTTT.

The chain recombines TRBV25-1 with TRBJ1-1, with unresolved D. The CDR3 sequence is 14 residues long. CDR1 and CDR2 from the germline V gene are MGHDK and SYGVNS. The germline V and J ends were trimmed by 5 bases and 4 bases, with 14 bases remaining between them. CDR3 region: CASSKRSGATEAFF. CDR3 coding DNA: TGTGCCAGCAGTAAACGATCGGGAGCCACTGAAGCTTTCTTT.

The rearrangement links TRBV4-1 to TRBJ2-5; D is possibly TRBD1 (6 bases). CDR1 and CDR2 (germline): MGHRA, YSYEKL. Trimming took 4 bases from V and 2 from J, leaving 11 bases between them. There are 14 residues in the CDR3. As DNA, the CDR3 is TGCGCCAGCAGCCTCCAGGGACAACAAGAGACCCAGTACTTC. Its protein is CASSLQGQQETQYF.

This chain joins TRBV11-2 and TRBJ2-7, with D possibly being TRBD1 or TRBD2 (5 bases each). Trimming left V 3 bases short and J 1 base short, with 10 bases between. Germline V gene data show CDR1 as SGHAT and CDR2 as FQNNGV. CDR3 size: 14 residues. CDR3 DNA sequence: TGTGCCAGCAGCTTGCCGGGACCTTCCTACGAGCAGTACTTC. Translating it yields CASSLPGPSYEQYF.

CDR3 bases: TGTGCCAGCAGTGAGGTGGGGCAGGGTGGCTACACCTTC. Its protein product is CASSEVGQGGYTF. The chain employs TRBV6-1 and TRBJ1-2; D is perhaps TRBD1 (5 bases). Germline CDR1 and CDR2: MNHNS and SASEGT. The CDR3 has 13 amino acids. V was trimmed by 3 bases and J by 7 bases, leaving 12 bases between them.

The chain combines TRBV2 with TRBJ1-5; possibly TRBD1 for D (6 bases). V was cut by 6 bases and J by 0 bases, with 12 bases left in between. This CDR3 has 15 residues. From germline, CDR1 is SNHLY and CDR2 FYNNEI. The CDR3, as DNA: TGTGCCAGCAGGGGAACAGGGTATAGCAATCAGCCCCAGCATTTT. Its translation is CASRGTGYSNQPQHF.

The chain joins TRBV2 to TRBJ1-4, with TRBD1 as a possible D gene (5 bases). Germline V gene data show CDR1 as SNHLY and CDR2 as FYNNEI. Trimming stripped 6 bases from V and 3 bases from J, with 11 bases between. The CDR3 has 14 amino acids. The CDR3 DNA reads TGTGCCAGCAGCGCAGGGTTCGCTAATGAAAAACTGTTTTTT. Translation: CASSAGFANEKLFF.

In its sample, this clone was seen once. The CDR3 region is CASSVQMNTEAFF. In DNA form, the CDR3 reads TGTGCCAGCAGTGTCCAGATGAACACTGAAGCTTTCTTT. This sequence joins TRBV6-4 and TRBJ1-1; D unresolved. Looked up from germline, CDR1 is MRHNA and CDR2 is SNTAGT. The CDR3 sequence is 13 residues long. Trimming took off 4 bases at V and 0 bases at J, with 6 bases between the two ends.

The chain carries TRBV6-5 and TRBJ1-2, with D hard to call. The CDR3 loop spans 14 amino acids. Germline-derived CDR1 and CDR2 are MNHEY and SVGAGI. V shed 0 bases and J shed 7 bases, with 12 bases lying between them. The DNA for the CDR3 is TGTGCCAGCAGTTACTCAGGGAAGGGTCGTGGCTACACCTTC. It codes for CASSYSGKGRGYTF.

The chain couples TRBV5-1 to TRBJ2-3; D might be TRBD1 (5 bases). V lost 8 bases to trimming and J lost 5 bases, with 21 bases between them. In germline, CDR1 is SGHRS, CDR2 YFSETQ. The CDR3 extends over 15 amino acids. The CDR3, as DNA: TGCGCCAGTGCCTACGGAACGGCCAGGGTAGATACGCAGTATTTT. It translates to CASAYGTARVDTQYF.

The rearrangement joins TRBV10-1 to TRBJ2-5, with 9 bases identical to TRBD1. The germline CDR1 and CDR2 sequences are WNHNN and SYGVQD (reference sequence). The V segment lost 6 bases and the J segment 3 bases; nucleotides outside the gene matches: 5. This CDR3 is built from 14 residues. CDR3: CASSSGTGKETQYF. The CDR3 DNA follows: TGCGCCAGCAGCTCTGGGACAGGGAAAGAGACCCAGTACTTC.

The chain links TRBV30 to TRBJ2-3, with D perhaps TRBD2 (5 bases). CDR1 is GTSNPN and CDR2 is SVGIG in the germline V gene (reference sequence). The CDR3 contains 13 residues. Trimming removed 0 bases from V and 6 bases from J, with 10 bases in between. DNA for the CDR3: TGTGCCTGGAGTGTAGAGGGCGGGGATACGCAGTATTTT. Translated: CAWSVEGGDTQYF.

The V gene is TRBV10-2, the J gene TRBJ2-7, with a possible D match to TRBD2 (6 bases). Trimming stripped 5 bases from V and 0 bases from J, with 11 bases between. The germline CDR1 and CDR2 sequences are WSHSY and SAAADI. The CDR3 sequence is 14 residues long. The CDR3 here is CASSQVAASYEQYF. DNA of the CDR3: TGCGCCAGCAGTCAAGTAGCGGCCTCCTACGAGCAGTACTTC.

The chain uses TRBV6-5 and TRBJ2-3; TRBD2 aligns across 7 bases. Germline V lookup: CDR1 MNHEY, CDR2 SVGAGI. CDR3 length equals 14 residues. Trimming cost V 6 bases and J 0 bases; bases outside gene matches: 3. The CDR3 loop is CASSPGLSTDTQYF. CDR3 nucleotides: TGTGCCAGCAGCCCGGGACTAAGCACAGATACGCAGTATTTT.

This chain links TRBV10-3 with TRBJ1-1; no firm D call. Germline CDR1 reads ENHRY; CDR2 reads SYGVKD. The V end lost 5 bases, the J end lost 0 bases, and 7 bases lay between the germline ends. This CDR3 is 13 amino acids long. In DNA, the CDR3 is TGTGCCATCAGTCCTCAGATGAACACTGAAGCTTTCTTT. Amino acids: CAISPQMNTEAFF.

The CDR3 sequence: CASSQEGQANYGYTF. CDR3 DNA sequence: TGTGCCAGCAGCCAAGAGGGACAGGCCAACTATGGCTACACCTTC. The genes are TRBV4-2 and TRBJ1-2, with TRBD1 matching over 8 bases. CDR1 and CDR2 from the germline V gene are LGHNA and YNFKEQ. V dropped 0 bases and J dropped 2; count of bases not matched to a gene: 2. The CDR3 runs to 15 residues.

The CDR3, as DNA: TGCGCCAGCAGCTTGGGGGACATTGAGAACACTGAAGCTTTCTTT. Translated, it gives CASSLGDIENTEAFF. The V and J genes are TRBV5-1 and TRBJ1-1, with D possibly TRBD1 on 6 matching bases. In germline, CDR1 is SGHRS, CDR2 YFSETQ. This CDR3 is built from 15 residues. Trimming left V 0 bases short and J 1 base short, with 10 bases between.